Each of the 2 T cell receptor beta chains below was sequenced from the same sample in a study of cytomegalovirus exposure and HLA in healthy donors. Profiled with immunoSEQ multiplex PCR; TCRdb holds only in-frame clones, not every one. Among some 84,000 clones, approximately 91% were seen once, and the ten largest hold about 2.2%. The sample consisted of PBMCs. These TCRs come from a man aged 30 to 39 in good health and CMV-seronegative.

The chain carries TRBV4-2 and TRBJ1-3; 8 bases agree with TRBD1. This CDR3 is built from 18 residues. V lost 0 bases, J lost 4 bases, and 11 bases stayed unmatched. Germline V gene lookup returns CDR1 LGHNA and CDR2 YNFKEQ. The CDR3 region is CASSQDLRAGGFGNTIYF. The DNA for the CDR3 is TGTGCCAGCAGCCAAGATCTGAGGGCAGGGGGCTTCGGAAACACCATATATTTT.

The chain carries TRBV27 and TRBJ1-2, with D possibly being TRBD1 (6 bases). Per germline, CDR1 MNHEY and CDR2 SMNVEV (reference sequence). The CDR3 sequence is 13 residues long. Deletions cut 2 bases from V and 7 bases from J, with 11 bases between. The CDR3 loop is CASSLQGTSGYTF. The CDR3 DNA sequence: TGTGCCAGCAGTTTACAGGGGACAAGTGGCTACACCTTC.